This T cell receptor beta chain was observed in a study of blood T cell repertoires in COVID-19. Clones were read by immunoSEQ multiplex PCR, and TCRdb kept only the in-frame ones, dropping some. The profile shows tens of thousands of clones, around 76% of them singletons. CDR1 and CDR2 from the germline V gene are MNHEY and SVGEGT. CDR3 length: 14 residues. Trimming stripped 6 bases from V and 6 bases from J, with 14 bases between. This chain uses TRBV6-2 or TRBV6-3 with TRBJ2-2; possibly TRBD1 for D (6 bases). What was sequenced was peripheral blood. This receptor was taken from a human donor in a cohort sampled during active COVID-19. CDR3 in amino acids: CASSLQGWAGELFF. DNA for the CDR3: TGTGCCAGCAGCCTACAGGGATGGGCCGGGGAGCTGTTTTTT.